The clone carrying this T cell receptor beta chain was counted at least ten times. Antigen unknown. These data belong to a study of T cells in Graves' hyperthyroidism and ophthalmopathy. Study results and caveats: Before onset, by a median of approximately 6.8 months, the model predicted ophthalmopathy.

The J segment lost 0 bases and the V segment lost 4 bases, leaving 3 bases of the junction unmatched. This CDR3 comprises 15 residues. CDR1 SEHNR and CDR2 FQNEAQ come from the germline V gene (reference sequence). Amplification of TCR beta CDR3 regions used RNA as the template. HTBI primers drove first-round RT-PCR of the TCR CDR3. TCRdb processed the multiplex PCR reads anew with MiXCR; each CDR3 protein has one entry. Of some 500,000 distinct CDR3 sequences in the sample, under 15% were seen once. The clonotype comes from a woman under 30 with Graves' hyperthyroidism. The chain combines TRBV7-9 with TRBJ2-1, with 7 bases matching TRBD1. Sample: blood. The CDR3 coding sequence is TGTGCCAGCAGCTCAAGGACAGGCTCCTACAATGAGCAGTTCTTC. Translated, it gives CASSSRTGSYNEQFF.